This T cell receptor (beta chain) came from a study of early stage breast cancer tumors. Tumor samples used roughly 18-55 mg of diced tissue. Study-wide results and caveats: Comparing each tissue with blood distinguished tumor from normal in about 90% of the 16 patients.

The junction had 6 bases not matched to a gene; V was cut back by 5 bases and J by 5 bases. Germline loops: CDR1 MNHEY, CDR2 SVGAGI. This CDR3 region has 15 residues. Each sample had two DNA replicates, 0.5 ug blood or about 1.5 ug tissue. The assay was immunoSEQ multiplex PCR, and TCRdb's table has in-frame clones only and misses some. In the table there are about 7,900 clones, 62% of which are singletons. As regards this clone: Its target is unknown.

This receptor was obtained from a person aged 65 to 85 with breast cancer. This sequence joins TRBV6-5 and TRBJ2-2; 9 positions match TRBD1. Sequencing input: breast tumor tissue. This chain's CDR3 is CASSTGQGVTGELFF. CDR3 nucleotides: TGTGCCAGCAGTACGGGACAGGGTGTAACCGGGGAGCTGTTTTTT.